These 20 T cell receptor beta chains were sequenced from one sample in a study of breast tumors, draining lymph nodes, adjacent tissues. Using its own MiXCR run on the multiplex PCR reads, TCRdb lists one record per CDR3 protein. Counted here are 190,000 or so distinct CDR3 sequences, about 32% occurring once; the ten biggest clones make up roughly 4.3%. The lymph nodes were axillary draining lymph nodes from breast cancer patients. The sequencing sample was made of axillary lymph node tissue. Receptors were obtained from a female donor with breast cancer. Some clones in this sample may be carry-over from other donors' samples.

The chain combines TRBV6-6 with TRBJ2-3; 8 nucleotides agree with TRBD2. The CDR3 totals 13 residues. Germline V gene lookup returns CDR1 MNHNY and CDR2 SVGAGI (reference sequence). V trimming: 8 bases; J trimming: 5 bases; junction bases outside the gene matches: 6. The CDR3 bases are TGTGCCAGCGACCCGGGGGGGTTAGATACGCAGTATTTT. Translation gives CASDPGGLDTQYF.

A word on this clonotype: The germline gene is not matched at one end of the junction; a read error may be the cause. V gene TRBV7-2 combines with J gene TRBJ2-1; D possibly uses TRBD1 or TRBD2 (6 bases each). This CDR3 is 21 amino acids long. Germline V lookup: CDR1 SGHTA, CDR2 FQGNSA. The CDR3 DNA reads TGCGCCAGCAGCCGCCTGTGGGGGGCGGCTTCCCCTAGCAGCTCCTACAATGAGCAGTTCTTC. Translating it yields CASSRLWGAASPSSSYNEQFF.

CDR3 loop: CASSEEGNGNTIYF. In DNA form, the CDR3 reads TGTGCCAGCAGTGAGGAGGGAAACGGAAACACCATATATTTT. The chain joins TRBV2 to TRBJ1-3; D unclear. This CDR3 contains 14 residues. Deletions cut 3 bases from V and 4 bases from J, with 10 bases between. Per germline, CDR1 SNHLY and CDR2 FYNNEI.

This clonotype was observed at least ten times. The chain couples TRBV4-1 to TRBJ1-2; 8 nucleotides align to TRBD1. V was clipped by 0 bases and J by 7 bases; unmatched bases: 7. The CDR3 length is 15 residues. CDR1 is MGHRA and CDR2 is YSYEKL in the germline V gene. The CDR3 region has the DNA TGCGCCAGCAGCCAAGACGGTCAGGGGGCGCTTGGCTACACCTTC. It translates to CASSQDGQGALGYTF.

This clonotype was seen ten or more times. The V and J genes are TRBV3-1 and TRBJ1-6; 8 bases agree with TRBD1. Germline-derived CDR1 and CDR2 are LGHDT and YNNKEL (reference sequence). The CDR3 is 15 residues long. V was clipped by 4 bases and J by 7 bases; unmatched bases: 6. CDR3 nucleotide sequence: TGTGCCAGCAGCCGCTACAGGGGGGCAAATTCACCCCTCCACTTT. Translating it yields CASSRYRGANSPLHF.

The chain carries TRBV7-2 and TRBJ1-1, with D possibly TRBD1 on 5 matching bases. Germline V gene lookup returns CDR1 SGHTA and CDR2 FQGNSA. The CDR3 has 12 residues. The V gene lost 3 bases and the J gene lost 8 bases, with 10 bases spanning the gap. The CDR3 nucleotides read TGTGCCAGCAGCTTTACAAGGGGAGAAGCTTTCTTT. Translation gives CASSFTRGEAFF.

In its sample, this clonotype was seen once. V and J are TRBV29-1 and TRBJ1-2; 9 bases are a match to TRBD1. V lost 7 bases, J lost 8 bases, and 5 bases stayed unmatched. The CDR3 sequence is 11 residues long. CDR1 SQVTM and CDR2 ANQGSEA come from the germline V gene. CDR3 nucleotides: TGCAGCGAGGACAGGGGAGAGGGCTACACCTTC. As protein: CSEDRGEGYTF.

This clonotype was picked up many times. The chain uses TRBV30 and TRBJ2-1; 9 nucleotides line up with TRBD1. From germline, CDR1 is GTSNPN and CDR2 SVGIG (reference sequence). The length of the CDR3 is 14 residues. Trimming at V came to 6 bases and at J to 6 bases, leaving 9 bases not matched to a gene. CDR3 loop: CACSTGTGFNEQFF. The CDR3 DNA is TGTGCCTGTTCAACGGGGACAGGGTTCAATGAGCAGTTCTTC.

This clonotype has at least ten counts. The chain is built from TRBV30 and TRBJ1-5, with D unclear. CDR1 is GTSNPN and CDR2 is SVGIG in the germline V gene (reference sequence). V shed 0 bases and J shed 2 bases, with 5 bases lying between them. There are 13 residues in the CDR3. CDR3 sequence reads: CAWSVNGNQPQHF. Here the CDR3 DNA reads TGTGCCTGGAGTGTAAACGGCAATCAGCCCCAGCATTTT.

For the CDR3, the DNA is TGTGCCTGGAGAAGTGTGGAGTTGGGGGACACTGAAGCTTTCTTT. Protein sequence: CAWRSVELGDTEAFF. This chain joins TRBV30 and TRBJ1-1; TRBD1 is a possible D gene (5 bases). Between the trimmed V and J ends, which lost 3 bases and 3 bases, there was a span of 17 bases. The germline V gene has CDR1 GTSNPN and CDR2 SVGIG (reference sequence). The CDR3 is 15 residues long.

This clonotype was seen only a few times. In DNA form, the CDR3 reads TGTGCCAGCAGCTTAGCGGGGACAGGGCCAGCTAACTATGGCTACACCTTC. Translating gives CASSLAGTGPANYGYTF. V and J are TRBV7-9 and TRBJ1-2; TRBD1 agrees at 9 bases. The V and J ends lost 0 bases and 0 bases, in that order; junction bases with no gene match: 5. The CDR3 contains 17 residues. In germline, CDR1 is SEHNR, CDR2 FQNEAQ (reference sequence).

In this sample, this clonotype turned up many times. The DNA for the CDR3 is TGCGCCAGCAACCCAGGGAACACCGGGGAGCTGTTTTTT. This encodes CASNPGNTGELFF. V gene TRBV5-1 combines with J gene TRBJ2-2; D remains ambiguous. The V end was cut by 6 bases, the J end by 1 base, with 7 bases between. Germline CDR1 and CDR2: SGHRS and YFSETQ. The CDR3 spans 13 residues.

The chain recombines TRBV24-1 with TRBJ2-6, with D possibly matching TRBD1 (5 bases). CDR3 length equals 17 residues. Germline V gives CDR1 KGHDR, CDR2 SFDVKD. V dropped 2 bases and J dropped 0 bases, with 10 bases sitting between them. The CDR3 DNA is TGTGCCACCAGTGATTGGCAGGGAAGCTCTGGGGCCAACGTCCTGACTTTC. Its translation: CATSDWQGSSGANVLTF.

The chain carries TRBV6-5 and TRBJ2-3, with 11 bases fitting TRBD2. This CDR3 is 18 amino acids long. The ends lost 2 bases at V and 6 bases at J; junction bases unmatched: 13. Germline CDR1 and CDR2: MNHEY and SVGAGI. The CDR3 DNA sequence: TGTGCCAGCAGTTACCCGGGACTAGCGGAGGTGGGGGGGGATACGCAGTATTTT. It specifies CASSYPGLAEVGGDTQYF.

Ten or more counts support this clonotype. The chain recombines TRBV7-9 with TRBJ2-2; D is unclear. Trimming took 4 bases from V and 5 from J, leaving 17 bases between them. The CDR3 extends over 16 amino acids. Per germline, CDR1 SEHNR and CDR2 FQNEAQ (reference sequence). The CDR3 region is CASSSPAKSRTGELFF. CDR3 DNA: TGTGCCAGCAGCTCCCCCGCGAAGAGTAGGACCGGGGAGCTGTTTTTT.

Comment on this clonotype: A much more abundant neighbour one base away suggests this may be a read error. The chain recombines TRBV30 with TRBJ1-4, with 12 bases that match TRBD1. The CDR3 is 17 residues long. Per germline, CDR1 GTSNPN and CDR2 SVGIG (reference sequence). The CDR3: CAWSVQGQGAANGKLFF. The CDR3 DNA reads as TGTGCCTGGAGTGTACAGGGACAGGGGGCGGCTAATGGAAAACTGTTTTTT. Complete variable domain (other parts from reference TRBV30 and TRBJ1-4): SQTIHQWPATLVQPVGSPLSLECTVEGTSNPNLYWYRQAAGRGLQLLFYSVGIGQISSEVPQNLSASRPQDRQFILSSKKLLLSDSGFYLCAWSVQGQGAANGKLFFGSGTQLSVL.

This clonotype has ten or more counts. CDR3 nucleotide sequence: TGTGCCAGCAATGTGGAGTCACGGGGCTACACCTTC. Translating gives CASNVESRGYTF. V usage is TRBV9 and J usage is TRBJ1-2; D is uncertain. V lost 6 bases and J lost 8, with 14 bases in between. The CDR3 runs to 12 residues. Looked up from germline, CDR1 is SGDLS and CDR2 is YYNGEE.

This chain uses TRBV7-9 with TRBJ2-3; 12 nucleotides align to TRBD2. The germline V gene has CDR1 SEHNR and CDR2 FQNEAQ (reference sequence). The CDR3 is 14 residues long. V lost 4 bases and J lost 11; bases outside the gene matches: 7. The CDR3 sequence is CASSWTSGTREQYF. Written as DNA, the CDR3 is TGTGCCAGCAGCTGGACTAGCGGGACACGGGAGCAGTATTTT.

This clonotype was found many times. The chain combines TRBV7-8 with TRBJ2-1; D perhaps matches TRBD1 (7 bases). The CDR3 has 17 residues. V lost 1 base and J lost 3, with 16 bases in between. Germline V gene lookup returns CDR1 SGHVS and CDR2 FQNEAQ. CDR3 in amino acids: CASSLVPTGRNYNEQFF. The DNA for the CDR3 is TGTGCCAGCAGCTTAGTTCCGACAGGGAGGAACTACAATGAGCAGTTCTTC.

There are many counts of this clonotype. CDR3 sequence: CASSLGGSVDTQYF. In DNA, the CDR3 is TGTGCCAGCAGCTTGGGCGGGAGTGTCGATACGCAGTATTTT. This rearrangement joins TRBV7-2 to TRBJ2-3; 7 bases align to TRBD2. The CDR3 consists of 14 residues. V gave up 3 bases and J gave up 6 bases; unmatched junction bases: 6. The V gene's germline CDR1 is SGHTA and CDR2 FQGNSA.